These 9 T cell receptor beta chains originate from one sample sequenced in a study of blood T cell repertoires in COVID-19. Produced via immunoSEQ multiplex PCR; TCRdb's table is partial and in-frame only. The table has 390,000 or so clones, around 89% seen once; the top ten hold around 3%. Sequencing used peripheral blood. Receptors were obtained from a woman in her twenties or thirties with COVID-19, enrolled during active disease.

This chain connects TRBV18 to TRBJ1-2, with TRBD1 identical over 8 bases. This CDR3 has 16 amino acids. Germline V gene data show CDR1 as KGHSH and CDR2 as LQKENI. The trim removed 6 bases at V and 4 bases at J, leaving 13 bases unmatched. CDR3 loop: CASSTQGAVPPYGYTF. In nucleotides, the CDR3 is TGTGCCAGCTCTACCCAGGGGGCCGTACCCCCCTATGGCTACACCTTC.

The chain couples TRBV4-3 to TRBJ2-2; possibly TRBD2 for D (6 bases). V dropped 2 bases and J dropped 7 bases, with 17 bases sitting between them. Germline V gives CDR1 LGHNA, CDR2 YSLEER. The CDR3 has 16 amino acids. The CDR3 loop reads CASSQFSGWGGGELFF. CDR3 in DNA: TGCGCCAGCAGCCAATTCTCTGGGTGGGGAGGCGGGGAGCTGTTTTTT.

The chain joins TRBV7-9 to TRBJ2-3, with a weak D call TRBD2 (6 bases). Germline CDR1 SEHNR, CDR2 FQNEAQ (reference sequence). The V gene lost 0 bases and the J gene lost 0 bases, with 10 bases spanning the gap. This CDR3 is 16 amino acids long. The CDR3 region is CASSLARGISTDTQYF. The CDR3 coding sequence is TGTGCCAGCAGCTTAGCTCGCGGGATTAGCACAGATACGCAGTATTTT. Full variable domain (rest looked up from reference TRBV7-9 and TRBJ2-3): DTGVSQNPRHKITKRGQNVTFRCDPISEHNRLYWYRQTLGQGPEFLTYFQNEAQLEKSRLLSDRFSAERPKGSFSTLEIQRTEQGDSAMYLCASSLARGISTDTQYFGPGTRLTVL.

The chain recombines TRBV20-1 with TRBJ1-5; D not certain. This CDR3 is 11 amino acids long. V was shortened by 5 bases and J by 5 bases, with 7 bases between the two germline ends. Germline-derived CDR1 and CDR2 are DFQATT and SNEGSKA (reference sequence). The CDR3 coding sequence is TGCAGTGCTCAAGAGGATCAGCCCCAGCATTTT. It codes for CSAQEDQPQHF.

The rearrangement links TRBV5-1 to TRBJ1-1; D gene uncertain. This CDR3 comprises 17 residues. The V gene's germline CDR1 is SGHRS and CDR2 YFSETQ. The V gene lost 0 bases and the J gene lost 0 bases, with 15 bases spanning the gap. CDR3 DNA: TGCGCCAGCAGCTTGGGTTTCGGGTTTTCAATGAACACTGAAGCTTTCTTT. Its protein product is CASSLGFGFSMNTEAFF.

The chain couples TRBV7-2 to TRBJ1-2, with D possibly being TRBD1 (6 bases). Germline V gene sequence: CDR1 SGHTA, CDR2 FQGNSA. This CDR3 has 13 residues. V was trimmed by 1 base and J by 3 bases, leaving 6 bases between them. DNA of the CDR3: TGTGCCAGCAGCTTAGACAGGGACTATGGCTACACCTTC. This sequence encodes CASSLDRDYGYTF.

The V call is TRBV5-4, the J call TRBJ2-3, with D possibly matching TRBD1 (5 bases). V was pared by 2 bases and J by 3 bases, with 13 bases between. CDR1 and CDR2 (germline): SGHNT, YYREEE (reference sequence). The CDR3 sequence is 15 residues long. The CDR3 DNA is TGTGCCAGCAGCTTCGGACGTGGGGCGACAGATACGCAGTATTTT. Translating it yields CASSFGRGATDTQYF.

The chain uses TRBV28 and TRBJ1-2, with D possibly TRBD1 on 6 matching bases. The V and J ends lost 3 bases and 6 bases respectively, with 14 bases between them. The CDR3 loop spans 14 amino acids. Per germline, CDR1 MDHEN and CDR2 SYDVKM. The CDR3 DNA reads TGTGCCAGCAGTTTGGTCACAGGGACCAATGGCTACACCTTC. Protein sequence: CASSLVTGTNGYTF.

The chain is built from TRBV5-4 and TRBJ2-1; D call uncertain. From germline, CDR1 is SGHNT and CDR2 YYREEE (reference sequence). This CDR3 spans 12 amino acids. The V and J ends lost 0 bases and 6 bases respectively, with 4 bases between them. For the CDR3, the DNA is TGTGCCAGCAGCTTGGCGGGCAATGAGCAGTTCTTC. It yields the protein CASSLAGNEQFF. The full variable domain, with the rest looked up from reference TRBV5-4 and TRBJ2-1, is ETGVTQSPTHLIKTRGQQVTLRCSSQSGHNTVSWYQQALGQGPQFIFQYYREEENGRGNFPPRFSGLQFPNYSSELNVNALELDDSALYLCASSLAGNEQFFGPGTRLTVL.